The rows below give T cell receptor beta chains drawn from one sample of a study of immune heterogeneity within non-small cell lung tumors. TCRdb passed the multiplex PCR reads through MiXCR, listing each CDR3 protein once. This sample carries around 2,600 distinct CDR3 sequences, around 17% of them seen once, and the ten largest clones take 9% to 15%. The specimen was lung tumor tissue. All receptors derive from a woman aged 45 to 65 with non-small cell lung cancer. The CDR3 runs from the conserved cysteine through the conserved F or W. A D gene is named only where the DNA matches it firmly. Some rows have no size entry. The others give once, few or many, or a class for an expanded clone.

TRBV3-1	NA	NA	TRBJ2-7	TGTGCCAGCAGCTCTTTCTACGAGCAGTACTTC	CASSSFYEQYF
TRBV20-1	medium-sized	NA	TRBJ2-7	TGCAGTGCTAAAGACACGTATAACTACGAGCAGTACTTC	CSAKDTYNYEQYF
TRBV28	large	TRBD1	TRBJ2-7	TGTGCCAGCAGTTCATTAGACAGGGGGCACGAGCAGTACTTC	CASSSLDRGHEQYF
TRBV6-4	medium-sized	NA	TRBJ1-4	TGTGCCAGCAGTGACTCCTCATGTGGGACGGCTAATGAAAAACTGTTTTTT	CASSDSSCGTANEKLFF
TRBV2	medium-sized	NA	TRBJ2-7	TGTGCCAGCAGGGACACAATATACGAGCAGTACTTC	CASRDTIYEQYF
TRBV5-5	few	TRBD1	TRBJ1-6	TGTGCCAGCGGCTGGGAGGGACAGCTCGTAAATTCACCCCTCCACTTT	CASGWEGQLVNSPLHF
TRBV28	medium-sized	NA	TRBJ2-7	TGTGCCAGCAGTTTTACTTTATACGAGCAGTACTTC	CASSFTLYEQYF
TRBV25-1	NA	TRBD1	TRBJ1-1	TGTGCCAGCAGTGAGAGGACAGGGATGAACACTGAAGCTTTCTTT	CASSERTGMNTEAFF
TRBV19	medium-sized	NA	TRBJ2-3	TGTGCCAGTGCCGCTTCCGGGGGAACAGATACGCAGTATTTT	CASAASGGTDTQYF
TRBV7-9	medium-sized	TRBD2	TRBJ2-5	TGTGCCAGCAGCTTTATTAGCGGGCGGGTTAGAGAGACCCAGTACTTC	CASSFISGRVRETQYF
TRBV6-1	large	TRBD1	TRBJ1-3	TGTGCCAGCAGTGAAACTAACAGGGGATCAACTGGAAACACCATATATTTT	CASSETNRGSTGNTIYF
TRBV25-1	medium-sized	NA	TRBJ2-7	TGTGCCAGCAGTGAATGGAAGGGGAGCGACGAGCAGTACTTC	CASSEWKGSDEQYF
TRBV5-8	medium-sized	NA	TRBJ1-1	TGTGCCAGCAACTTGAGAACTGACAGACAAAACACTGAAGCTTTCTTT	CASNLRTDRQNTEAFF
TRBV20-1	medium-sized	TRBD2	TRBJ2-7	TGCAGTGCTCCAGGGAGCGGGAGGTCCTACGAGCAGTACTTC	CSAPGSGRSYEQYF
TRBV6-2/TRBV6-3	NA	NA	TRBJ2-5	TGTGCCAGCAGCCCCTATCGGGAGAGAGAGACCCAGTACTTC	CASSPYRERETQYF
TRBV19	NA	TRBD2	TRBJ2-3	TGTGCCAGTAGTATGGGAGAGACTAGCGGGAGGGGAGATACGCAGTATTTT	CASSMGETSGRGDTQYF
TRBV2	NA	TRBD2	TRBJ2-7	TGTGCCAGCAGTGATGGGTCTAGCGGGAAGAATGGTGACTTC	CASSDGSSGKNGDF
TRBV7-3	medium-sized	TRBD1	TRBJ2-7	TGTGCCAGCAGCTTATCGGGACAGGGGAGCTACGAGCAGTACTTC	CASSLSGQGSYEQYF
TRBV12-3/TRBV12-4	medium-sized	NA	TRBJ1-1	TGTGCCAGCAGTTTAATGAGGGACACTGAAGCTTTCTTT	CASSLMRDTEAFF
TRBV5-5	medium-sized	NA	TRBJ2-3	TGTGCCAGCAGCTTGGCACAAGACCGGCAGTATTTT	CASSLAQDRQYF
TRBV28	medium-sized	NA	TRBJ2-1	TGTGCCAGCAAGGGACTCCGTCGGGTGCAGTTCTTC	CASKGLRRVQFF
TRBV27	medium-sized	NA	TRBJ2-3	TGTGCCAGCAGTTTCGGGACTGCGAGAGGGGCAGATACGCAGTATTTT	CASSFGTARGADTQYF
TRBV28	medium-sized	NA	TRBJ2-3	TGTGCCAGCATTTTAGGGGGGCTTCGCACAGATACGCAGTATTTT	CASILGGLRTDTQYF
TRBV20-1	medium-sized	NA	TRBJ2-2	TGCAGTGCTGCGTCGTTGGGGGCCGGGGAGCTGTTTTTT	CSAASLGAGELFF
TRBV28	medium-sized	NA	TRBJ2-3	TGTGCCAGCAGCCCCCCCAGCGCTAGCACAGATACGCAGTATTTT	CASSPPSASTDTQYF
TRBV6-1	NA	NA	TRBJ1-6	TGTGCCGACAGCTTGACCGGGACTGTGAATTCACCCCTCCACTTT	CADSLTGTVNSPLHF
TRBV3-1	few	TRBD1	TRBJ1-1	TGTGCCAGCAGCCAGGCCTGGACAGGGGCTGAAGCTTTCTTT	CASSQAWTGAEAFF
TRBV6-1	medium-sized	NA	TRBJ1-1	TGTGCCAGCAGGATGGACGGAATCATGAACACTGAAGCTTTCTTT	CASRMDGIMNTEAFF
TRBV20-1	large	TRBD2	TRBJ2-7	TGCAGTGCTAGAGATCGGGCGGGAGGGAACCACGAGCAGTACTTC	CSARDRAGGNHEQYF